This T cell receptor (beta chain) came from a study of blood T cell repertoires in COVID-19. Only in-frame clones appear in the TCRdb table, and some are missing; sequencing was by immunoSEQ multiplex PCR. The sample carries approximately 150,000 clones, just over 85% recorded once. Germline assignment: CDR1 MNHNS and CDR2 SASEGT. The CDR3 contains 12 residues. Trimming removed 7 bases from V and 8 bases from J, with 11 bases in between. This sequence originates from a woman aged 55-69 years with acute or convalescent COVID-19. The sequenced material came from peripheral blood. This chain uses TRBV6-1 with TRBJ1-4; unclear D gene. In nucleotides, the CDR3 is TGTGCCAGCAACCTATCGGGGGAAAAACTGTTTTTT. Translated: CASNLSGEKLFF.